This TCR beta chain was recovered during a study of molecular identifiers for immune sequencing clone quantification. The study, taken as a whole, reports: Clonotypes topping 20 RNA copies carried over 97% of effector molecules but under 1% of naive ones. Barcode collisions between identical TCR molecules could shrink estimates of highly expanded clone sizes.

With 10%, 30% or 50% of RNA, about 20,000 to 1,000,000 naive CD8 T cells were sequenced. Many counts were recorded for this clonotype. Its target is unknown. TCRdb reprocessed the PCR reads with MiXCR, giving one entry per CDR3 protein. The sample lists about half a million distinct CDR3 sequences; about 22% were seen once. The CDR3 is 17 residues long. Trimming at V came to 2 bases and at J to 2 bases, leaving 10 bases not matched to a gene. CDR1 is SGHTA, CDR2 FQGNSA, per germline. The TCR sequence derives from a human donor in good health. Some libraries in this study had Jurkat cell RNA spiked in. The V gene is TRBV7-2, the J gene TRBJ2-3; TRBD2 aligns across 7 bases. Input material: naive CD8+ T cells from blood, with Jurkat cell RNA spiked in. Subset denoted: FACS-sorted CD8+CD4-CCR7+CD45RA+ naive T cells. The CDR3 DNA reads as TGTGCCAGCAGCTTACCAGTTGCGGGAGCCCCCACAGATACGCAGTATTTT. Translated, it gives CASSLPVAGAPTDTQYF. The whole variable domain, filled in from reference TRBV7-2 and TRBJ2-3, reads GAGVSQSPSNKVTEKGKDVELRCDPISGHTALYWYRQSLGQGLEFLIYFQGNSAPDKSGLPSDRFSAERTGGSVSTLTIQRTQQEDSAVYLCASSLPVAGAPTDTQYFGPGTRLTVL.